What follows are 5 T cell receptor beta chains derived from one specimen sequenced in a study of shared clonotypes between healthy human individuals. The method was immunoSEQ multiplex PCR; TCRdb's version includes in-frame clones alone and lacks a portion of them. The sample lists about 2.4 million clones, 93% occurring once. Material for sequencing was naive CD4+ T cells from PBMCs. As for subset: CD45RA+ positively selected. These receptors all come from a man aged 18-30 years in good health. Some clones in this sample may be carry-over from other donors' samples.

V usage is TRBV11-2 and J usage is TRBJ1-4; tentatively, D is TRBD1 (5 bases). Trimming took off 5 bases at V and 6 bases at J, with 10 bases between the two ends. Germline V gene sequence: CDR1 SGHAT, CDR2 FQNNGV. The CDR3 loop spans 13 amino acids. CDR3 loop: CASSPPGDEKLFF. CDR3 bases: TGTGCCAGCAGCCCCCCGGGGGATGAAAAACTGTTTTTT. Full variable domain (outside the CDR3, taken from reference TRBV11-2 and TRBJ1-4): EAGVAQSPRYKIIEKRQSVAFWCNPISGHATLYWYQQILGQGPKLLIQFQNNGVVDDSQLPKDRFSAERLKGVDSTLKIQPAKLEDSAVYLCASSPPGDEKLFFGSGTQLSVL.

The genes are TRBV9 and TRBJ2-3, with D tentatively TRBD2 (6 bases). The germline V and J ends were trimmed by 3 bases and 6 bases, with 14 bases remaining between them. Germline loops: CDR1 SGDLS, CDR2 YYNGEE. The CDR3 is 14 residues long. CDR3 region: CASSGAGGRDTQYF. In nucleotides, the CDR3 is TGTGCCAGCAGCGGCGCAGGAGGGCGGGATACGCAGTATTTT. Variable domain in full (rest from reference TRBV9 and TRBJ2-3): DSGVTQTPKHLITATGQRVTLRCSPRSGDLSVYWYQQSLDQGLQFLIQYYNGEERAKGNILERFSAQQFPDLHSELNLSSLELGDSALYFCASSGAGGRDTQYFGPGTRLTVL.

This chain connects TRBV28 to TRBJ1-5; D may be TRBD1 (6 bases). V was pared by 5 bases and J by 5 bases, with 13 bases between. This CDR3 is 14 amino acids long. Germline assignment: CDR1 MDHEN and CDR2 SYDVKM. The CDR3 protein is CASSPGQLHQPQHF. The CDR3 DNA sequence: TGTGCCAGCAGTCCTGGACAGCTCCATCAGCCCCAGCATTTT.

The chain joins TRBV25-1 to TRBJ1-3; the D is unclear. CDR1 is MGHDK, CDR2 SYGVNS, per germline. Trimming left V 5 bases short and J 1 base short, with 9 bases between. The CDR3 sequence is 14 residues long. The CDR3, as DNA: TGTGCCAGCAGTTCCCTCAGATCTGGAAACACCATATATTTT. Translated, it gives CASSSLRSGNTIYF. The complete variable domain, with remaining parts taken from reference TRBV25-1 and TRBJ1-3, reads EADIYQTPRYLVIGTGKKITLECSQTMGHDKMYWYQQDPGMELHLIHYSYGVNSTEKGDLSSESTVSRIRTEHFPLTLESARPSHTSQYLCASSSLRSGNTIYFGEGSWLTVV.

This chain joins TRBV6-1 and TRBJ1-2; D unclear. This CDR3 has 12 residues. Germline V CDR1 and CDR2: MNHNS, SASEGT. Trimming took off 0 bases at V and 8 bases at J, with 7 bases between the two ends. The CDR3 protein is CASSEAPVGYTF. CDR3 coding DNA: TGTGCCAGCAGTGAAGCTCCGGTGGGCTACACCTTC.